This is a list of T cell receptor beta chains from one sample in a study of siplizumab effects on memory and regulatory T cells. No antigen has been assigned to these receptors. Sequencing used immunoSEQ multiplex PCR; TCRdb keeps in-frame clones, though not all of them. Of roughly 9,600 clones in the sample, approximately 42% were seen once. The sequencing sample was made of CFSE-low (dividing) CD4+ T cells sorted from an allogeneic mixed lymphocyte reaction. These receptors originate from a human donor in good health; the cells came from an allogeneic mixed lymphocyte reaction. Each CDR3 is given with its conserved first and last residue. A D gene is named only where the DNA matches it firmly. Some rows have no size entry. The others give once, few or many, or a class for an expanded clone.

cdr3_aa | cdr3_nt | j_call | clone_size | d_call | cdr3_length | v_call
CASSPDGGPYNEQFF | TGCGCCAGCAGCCCGGACGGGGGGCCGTACAATGAGCAGTTCTTC | TRBJ2-1 | . | . | 15 | TRBV5-1
CASSTGRSNSPLHF | TGTGCCAGTAGCACAGGGCGGTCCAATTCACCCCTCCACTTT | TRBJ1-6 | few | . | 14 | TRBV19
CASSLAGANTGELFF | TGTGCCAGCAGCCTAGCGGGAGCGAACACCGGGGAGCTGTTTTTT | TRBJ2-2 | . | TRBD2 | 15 | TRBV6-5
CASSPATTRGADTQYF | TGTGCCAGCTCACCGGCTACGACTCGGGGGGCAGATACGCAGTATTTT | TRBJ2-3 | . | TRBD2 | 16 | TRBV18
CSVRGFDSNQPQHF | TGCAGCGTCAGGGGGTTTGATAGCAATCAGCCCCAGCATTTT | TRBJ1-5 | few | TRBD1 | 14 | TRBV29-1
CASSLVVSEYTGELFF | TGCGCCAGCAGCTTGGTGGTTAGCGAATACACCGGGGAGCTGTTTTTT | TRBJ2-2 | . | . | 16 | TRBV5-1
CASSQGGYSYGYTF | TGCGCCAGCAGTCAGGGGGGGTATAGCTATGGCTACACCTTC | TRBJ1-2 | . | TRBD1 | 14 | TRBV10-2
CAWSVHPSINGYTF | TGTGCCTGGAGTGTCCACCCAAGTATCAATGGCTACACCTTC | TRBJ1-2 | few | . | 14 | TRBV30
CASSYRTRDREIILTNEKLFF | TGTGCCAGCAGTTACCGAACACGGGACAGGGAGATCATTCTCACAAATGAAAAACTGTTTTTT | TRBJ1-4 | . | TRBD1 | 21 | TRBV6-7
CASSAGQGPYNEQFF | TGTGCCAGCAGCGCCGGACAGGGGCCTTACAATGAGCAGTTCTTC | TRBJ2-1 | few | TRBD1 | 15 | TRBV9
CASGEGGTYEQYF | TGTGCCAGCGGTGAGGGAGGAACCTACGAGCAGTACTTC | TRBJ2-7 | . | . | 13 | TRBV21-1
CASRVAGVAEQFF | TGTGCCAGCCGGGTAGCGGGAGTGGCTGAGCAGTTCTTC | TRBJ2-1 | few | TRBD2 | 13 | TRBV6-5
CASSQGRDYNEQFF | TGCGCCAGCAGCCAAGGACGAGACTACAATGAGCAGTTCTTC | TRBJ2-1 | . | . | 14 | TRBV4-3
CASSPGTQAQGPEQYF | TGTGCCAGCAGCCCTGGGACTCAGGCTCAGGGCCCCGAGCAGTACTTC | TRBJ2-7 | . | . | 16 | TRBV11-2
CASSLEVGGYTF | TGTGCCAGCAGCTTGGAAGTGGGGGGCTACACCTTC | TRBJ1-2 | . | . | 12 | TRBV4-2
CAWSGQSTLGYTF | TGTGCCTGGAGTGGACAATCGACCCTTGGCTACACCTTC | TRBJ1-2 | few | . | 13 | TRBV30
CASSVVRTSGSHNEQFF | TGTGCCAGCAGCGTAGTACGGACTAGCGGGAGCCACAATGAGCAGTTCTTC | TRBJ2-1 | . | TRBD2 | 17 | TRBV9
CASSFLAGYEQYF | TGTGCCAGCAGTTTCCTAGCCGGCTACGAGCAGTACTTC | TRBJ2-7 | few | . | 13 | TRBV28
CASVALSHNEQFF | TGCGCCAGCGTAGCTCTGAGTCACAATGAGCAGTTCTTC | TRBJ2-1 | . | . | 13 | TRBV5-1
CASSGWTSGYTDTQYF | TGTGCCAGCAGCGGATGGACATCCGGATACACAGATACGCAGTATTTT | TRBJ2-3 | medium-sized | . | 16 | TRBV11-2
CASSQGDYGYTF | TGTGCCAGCAGCCAGGGAGACTATGGCTACACCTTC | TRBJ1-2 | medium-sized | . | 12 | TRBV14
CASSDLDTQYF | TGTGCCAGCAGTGACCTGGATACGCAGTATTTT | TRBJ2-3 | . | . | 11 | TRBV6-1
CASSHPRRALNQPQHF | TGTGCCAGCAGCCACCCGAGGAGGGCCCTAAATCAGCCCCAGCATTTT | TRBJ1-5 | medium-sized | . | 16 | TRBV7-8
CASRFSGSYEQYF | TGTGCCAGCAGGTTTAGCGGCTCCTACGAGCAGTACTTC | TRBJ2-7 | . | . | 13 | TRBV27
CASSEWGSAQPQHF | TGTGCCAGCAGTGAATGGGGGTCCGCTCAGCCCCAGCATTTT | TRBJ1-5 | . | . | 14 | TRBV6-5
CASSAASGTSYEQYF | TGTGCCAGCAGTGCTGCTAGCGGGACGTCCTACGAGCAGTACTTC | TRBJ2-7 | large | TRBD2 | 15 | TRBV2
CASSFTRNAYNEQFF | TGTGCCAGCAGTTTCACGCGGAATGCCTACAATGAGCAGTTCTTC | TRBJ2-1 | . | . | 15 | TRBV6-1
CSGRDTEKLFF | TGCAGCGGCCGGGACACTGAAAAACTGTTTTTT | TRBJ1-4 | . | . | 11 | TRBV29-1
CASSLLGPSQPQHF | TGTGCCAGCAGCTTACTTGGACCGAGTCAGCCCCAGCATTTT | TRBJ1-5 | . | . | 14 | TRBV7-1
CASSLRTYGYTF | TGTGCCAGCAGCCTCCGGACCTATGGCTACACCTTC | TRBJ1-2 | few | . | 12 | TRBV11-2
CASSLFASGIKDTQYF | TGTGCCAGCAGCTTGTTTGCTAGCGGGATAAAGGATACGCAGTATTTT | TRBJ2-3 | . | TRBD2 | 16 | TRBV5-6
CANIRDRALGTEAFF | TGTGCGAACATCCGGGACAGGGCGCTTGGCACTGAAGCTTTCTTT | TRBJ1-1 | few | TRBD1 | 15 | TRBV30
CASSSQGNNQPQHF | TGTGCCAGCAGTTCACAGGGTAACAATCAGCCCCAGCATTTT | TRBJ1-5 | . | . | 14 | TRBV6-6
CASSLAGRSPSYEQYF | TGTGCCAGCAGTTTGGCCGGGAGGTCCCCCTCCTACGAGCAGTACTTC | TRBJ2-7 | medium-sized | TRBD2 | 16 | TRBV28
CASSSTGGYSPLHF | TGTGCCAGTAGTAGCACAGGGGGCTATTCACCCCTCCACTTT | TRBJ1-6 | medium-sized | TRBD1 | 14 | TRBV19
CASNFQGGNTEAFF | TGTGCCAGCAACTTTCAGGGGGGAAACACTGAAGCTTTCTTT | TRBJ1-1 | . | TRBD1 | 14 | TRBV28
CASSDRLAGVNEQYF | TGTGCCAGCAGCGACCGACTAGCGGGAGTGAATGAGCAGTACTTC | TRBJ2-7 | large | TRBD2 | 15 | TRBV7-9
CASSFQARYGYTF | TGTGCCAGCAGTTTCCAGGCGCGCTATGGCTACACCTTC | TRBJ1-2 | . | . | 13 | TRBV28
CASSVAGSGRAGNEQFF | TGTGCCAGCAGCGTAGCGGGTAGCGGGAGGGCCGGTAATGAGCAGTTCTTC | TRBJ2-1 | medium-sized | TRBD2 | 17 | TRBV9
CASSVTGIVANYGYTF | TGCGCCAGCAGCGTAACAGGGATAGTAGCTAACTATGGCTACACCTTC | TRBJ1-2 | . | . | 16 | TRBV5-1
CASSPGGISYEQYF | TGTGCCAGCAGCCCAGGAGGGATTTCCTACGAGCAGTACTTC | TRBJ2-7 | once | . | 14 | TRBV7-1
CASGGQGKGGTQYF | TGTGCCAGCGGTGGACAGGGGAAGGGAGGTACGCAGTATTTT | TRBJ2-3 | . | TRBD1 | 14 | TRBV9
CASSGRQGRETQYF | TGCGCCAGCAGCGGGAGACAGGGGAGGGAGACCCAGTACTTC | TRBJ2-5 | medium-sized | TRBD1 | 14 | TRBV5-1
CASSSLAGGYNEQFF | TGTGCCAGCAGCTCTCTAGCGGGAGGTTACAATGAGCAGTTCTTC | TRBJ2-1 | medium-sized | TRBD2 | 15 | TRBV7-3
CASSVAGTGYNEQFF | TGTGCCAGCAGCGTAGCCGGGACAGGTTACAATGAGCAGTTCTTC | TRBJ2-1 | . | TRBD1 | 15 | TRBV9
CASSLKGQGETQYF | TGTGCCAGCAGCTTAAAGGGCCAGGGGGAGACCCAGTACTTC | TRBJ2-5 | . | . | 14 | TRBV7-3
CAWSKGVSVETQYF | TGTGCCTGGAGTAAGGGGGTCAGCGTCGAGACCCAGTACTTC | TRBJ2-5 | . | . | 14 | TRBV30
CASSLAGVFDEQFF | TGCGCCAGCAGCTTGGCGGGAGTTTTTGATGAGCAGTTCTTC | TRBJ2-1 | . | . | 14 | TRBV5-1
CASMRGTNVGNEQFF | TGTGCCAGCATGAGGGGGACTAACGTTGGTAATGAGCAGTTCTTC | TRBJ2-1 | . | . | 15 | TRBV6-5
CASSDPGQGYTDTQYF | TGTGCCAGCAGTGACCCGGGACAGGGTTATACAGATACGCAGTATTTT | TRBJ2-3 | few | TRBD1 | 16 | TRBV25-1